This TCR beta chain came from a study of blood T cell repertoires in COVID-19. Overall study context: Italy, Spain and the United States were the sources of the convalescent and acute COVID-19 samples. T cells, B-cell-depleted T cells, or PBMCs supplied cDNA or gDNA.

Trimming at V came to 6 bases and at J to 0 bases, leaving 4 bases not matched to a gene. The CDR3 covers 15 residues. The germline gives CDR1 MNHNY, CDR2 SVGAGI (reference sequence). Sequencing was performed with immunoSEQ multiplex PCR; in TCRdb, only in-frame clones are kept and a portion is missing. Here the sample spans about 130,000 clones, more than 80% being singletons. Material: peripheral blood. This receptor was obtained from a woman of 80 years or more with COVID-19, enrolled during active disease. The chain uses TRBV6-6 and TRBJ2-2, with 7 bases lining up with TRBD1. CDR3 sequence: CASRMGQTNTGELFF. The CDR3 region has the DNA TGTGCCAGCAGGATGGGACAGACGAACACCGGGGAGCTGTTTTTT.